These T cell receptor beta chains were read from a single sample in a study of cytomegalovirus exposure and HLA in healthy donors. Profiling relied on immunoSEQ multiplex PCR, and the TCRdb table lists in-frame clones only, not all of them. The sample has 90,000 to 150,000 clones, and its top ten clones hold approximately 3.9%. Sequenced: PBMCs. These receptor sequences come from a man aged 18 to 30 in good health and CMV-seronegative. Both conserved end residues are part of each CDR3. Each record gives: D gene, J gene, V gene, CDR3 protein, CDR3 DNA. The D gene is left open where the match is weak.

>TRBD1|TRBJ1-6|TRBV5-1
CASSATGIGASPLHF
TGCGCCAGCAGCGCGACAGGGATAGGAGCTTCACCCCTCCACTTT
>-|TRBJ2-1|TRBV6-6
CASSPVASTGEQFF
TGTGCCAGCAGTCCCGTAGCGTCGACGGGGGAGCAGTTCTTC
>-|TRBJ2-7|TRBV5-7
CASSLVVSYEQYF
TGTGCCAGCAGCTTGGTAGTATCCTACGAGCAGTACTTC
>-|TRBJ2-7|TRBV10-2
CASSEATGTGYEQYF
TGCGCCAGCAGTGAGGCGACAGGGACTGGCTACGAGCAGTACTTC
>-|TRBJ2-1|TRBV25-1
CASSISNEQFF
TGTGCTAGCAGCATCAGCAATGAGCAGTTCTTC
>-|TRBJ1-2|TRBV5-5
CASSLLGEGFYNYGYTF
TGTGCCAGCAGCTTGTTAGGGGAGGGTTTTTACAACTATGGCTACACCTTC
>-|TRBJ1-2|TRBV4-1
CASSQPRQVGYTF
TGCGCCAGCAGCCAACCCCGACAGGTTGGCTACACCTTC
>-|TRBJ2-1|TRBV25-1
CASSGLIYNEQFF
TGTGCCAGCAGTGGACTGATCTACAATGAGCAGTTCTTC
>-|TRBJ2-7|TRBV15
CATSSPEILDEQYF
TGTGCCACCAGCAGCCCCGAAATACTCGACGAGCAGTACTTC
>TRBD1|TRBJ1-4|TRBV6-1
CASSLDRGGEKLFF
TGTGCCAGCTCCCTGGACAGGGGTGGTGAAAAACTGTTTTTT
>-|TRBJ1-3|TRBV2
CASIGGRSGNTIYF
TGTGCCAGCATAGGAGGAAGGTCAGGAAACACCATATATTTT
>-|TRBJ2-1|TRBV11-2
CASSFNVGDRLNEQFF
TGTGCCAGCAGCTTCAATGTAGGAGACAGACTCAATGAGCAGTTCTTC
>TRBD2|TRBJ2-5|TRBV11-2
CASSWREMETQYF
TGTGCCAGCAGCTGGCGGGAGATGGAGACCCAGTACTTC
>TRBD1|TRBJ1-1|TRBV11-3
CASSFRGTTEAFF
TGTGCCAGCAGCTTCAGGGGGACCACTGAAGCTTTCTTT
>-|TRBJ1-1|TRBV6-6
CASSQQGNTEAFF
TGTGCCAGCAGCCAACAGGGGAACACTGAAGCTTTCTTT
>TRBD2|TRBJ2-1|TRBV12-5
CASGSQTLLSGPSSYNEQFF
TGTGCTAGTGGTTCACAAACCCTACTTAGCGGGCCTAGCTCCTACAATGAGCAGTTCTTC
>-|TRBJ1-1|TRBV21-1
CASSKAKAGNTEAFF
TGTGCCAGCAGCAAAGCCAAGGCGGGGAACACTGAAGCTTTCTTT
>TRBD2|TRBJ2-7|TRBV6-5
CASSTSDAYEQYF
TGTGCCAGCAGTACTAGCGATGCCTACGAGCAGTACTTC
>TRBD2|TRBJ2-1|TRBV7-9
CASSLAGGSDEQFF
TGTGCCAGCAGCTTAGCGGGGGGGTCCGATGAGCAGTTCTTC
>TRBD1|TRBJ1-2|TRBV12-5
CASGPGGQRAPYTF
TGTGCTAGTGGTCCTGGGGGACAGAGGGCCCCCTACACCTTC
>-|TRBJ2-7|TRBV18
CASSRLGQSYEQYF
TGTGCCAGCTCCCGGCTCGGACAGTCCTACGAGCAGTACTTC
>-|TRBJ1-1|TRBV5-6
CASSRTGRTEAFF
TGTGCCAGCAGCCGCACAGGTCGGACTGAAGCTTTCTTT
>-|TRBJ2-1|TRBV7-9
CASSLHGAGEQFF
TGTGCCAGCAGCTTACACGGGGCGGGGGAGCAGTTCTTC
>-|TRBJ1-1|TRBV4-1
CASSHASHTEAFF
TGCGCCAGCAGCCACGCGTCCCACACTGAAGCTTTCTTT
>TRBD1|TRBJ1-1|TRBV9
CASSRRGDRVTEAFF
TGTGCCAGCAGCCGCAGGGGGGACAGGGTCACTGAAGCTTTCTTT
>-|TRBJ1-1|TRBV5-1
CASSPQAGRNTEAFF
TGCGCCAGCAGCCCCCAGGCGGGGAGGAACACTGAAGCTTTCTTT
>-|TRBJ2-7|TRBV5-6
CASSLTGTYEQYF
TGTGCCAGCAGCTTGACCGGTACCTACGAGCAGTACTTC
>TRBD1|TRBJ1-1|TRBV19
CASSILEKGATEAFF
TGTGCCAGTAGTATTCTGGAGAAGGGGGCGACTGAAGCTTTCTTT
>-|TRBJ1-1|TRBV9
CASSPHTWGGVNTEAFF
TGTGCCAGCAGCCCGCACACCTGGGGGGGGGTAAACACTGAAGCTTTCTTT
>TRBD1|TRBJ2-5|TRBV7-6
CASSLNPRDRVETQYF
TGTGCCAGCAGCTTAAATCCGCGGGACAGGGTAGAGACCCAGTACTTC
>-|TRBJ2-7|TRBV19
CASSTGQGTEQYF
TGTGCCAGTAGTACGGGGCAGGGGACCGAGCAGTACTTC
>TRBD2|TRBJ2-1|TRBV7-3
CASSSTGRTSGANEQFF
TGTGCCAGCAGCTCCACCGGTAGGACTAGCGGGGCCAATGAGCAGTTCTTC
>TRBD1|TRBJ1-3|TRBV7-6
CASSPLTGAGNTIYF
TGTGCCAGCAGCCCGCTGACAGGGGCTGGAAACACCATATATTTT
>TRBD2|TRBJ2-7|TRBV14
CASSRLAGTYEQYF
TGTGCCAGCAGCCGTCTAGCGGGGACCTACGAGCAGTACTTC
>-|TRBJ2-7|TRBV19
CASTPGVNPSEQYF
TGTGCCAGTACCCCGGGAGTCAACCCCTCCGAGCAGTACTTC
>-|TRBJ1-1|TRBV19
CASSIGAEGVNTEAFF
TGTGCCAGTAGTATAGGGGCGGAGGGTGTAAACACTGAAGCTTTCTTT
>-|TRBJ1-5|TRBV23-1
CASSAAGPQHF
TGCGCCAGCAGTGCTGCCGGGCCCCAGCATTTT
>-|TRBJ1-2|TRBV2
CAGGDYGYTF
TGTGCCGGAGGGGACTATGGCTACACCTTC
>TRBD1|TRBJ1-1|TRBV4-1
CASSLYTSGTGGEGEAFF
TGCGCCAGCAGTCTCTACACTTCCGGGACAGGGGGCGAGGGTGAAGCTTTCTTT
>-|TRBJ2-5|TRBV6-6
CASSNQRETQYF
TGTGCCAGCAGTAACCAACGGGAGACCCAGTACTTC